This T cell receptor (beta chain) was sequenced during a study of T cells expressing NK-cell markers. Whole-study results and caveats: The HCMV specificity of the expanded NKG2C+ T cell clones stayed unresolved. In several donors, these clonotypes also led the CD3+CD56-NKG2C+ fraction.

The CDR3 runs 13 residues. TCRdb reprocessed the 5' RACE reads and stores each CDR3 protein as one record, lacking DNA. This listing includes 200,000 to 300,000 distinct CDR3 sequences. As to this clonotype: No antigen is known for it.

This sequence originates from a man aged 18 to 30 in good health. This chain uses TRBV12-3 or TRBV12-4 with TRBJ1-1; as DNA is missing, the TRBD1 call by TCRdb cannot be tested. Sequences were obtained from blood T cells: a sorted CD56 or NKG2C T cell subset, CD4+ or CD8+ T cells, or bulk PBMC T cells (not recorded which). CDR3 protein: CASTWGGRTEAFF.